This TCR beta chain is from a study of T-cell memory formation after mild COVID-19. Study context: TCR clusters mostly belonged to single donors.

5'RACE primed at constant segments yielded TCR alpha and TCR beta cDNA libraries bearing sample barcodes and UMIs. TCRdb itself ran the 5' RACE reads through MiXCR, one entry per CDR3 protein. This sample has fewer than 700,000 distinct CDR3 sequences; less than 25% occur once, and the top ten carry under 8.5%. Study observations and caveats: CD4/CD8 balance characterized clones contracting day 15 to 85, and CD4+ skew characterized later expanders. Clones which contracted sat mainly in CM and EM if CD4+, and in EMRA if CD8+.

Germline CDR1 and CDR2: SGDLS and YYNGEE. Trimming shortened V by 0 bases and J by 0 bases, and 10 bases separated the two germline ends. This CDR3 spans 15 amino acids. This clonotype was counted once. Antigen specificity is unknown. Material: PBMCs or a T cell subset sorted from them (not recorded which). The rearrangement uses TRBV9 and TRBJ2-7; D ambiguous. The source is an adult woman who had mild COVID-19 (a few samples of this study predate the infection). Cell type and time point are not known. CDR3 in DNA: TGTGCCAGCAGCGTAGATGGCCAAAGCTCCTACGAGCAGTACTTC. Protein sequence: CASSVDGQSSYEQYF.